This record looks at one TCR beta chain sequence and its context. This CDR3 is built from 13 residues. Germline CDR1 and CDR2: SGHDN and FVKESK. The V and J ends lost 1 base and 11 bases respectively, with 12 bases between them. The source of the sample is a study of CD8 T cells in Susac syndrome. Reverse transcription of roughly 0.5 to 1 ug RNA was performed with random hexamers. TCRdb reprocessed the immunoSEQ multiplex PCR reads with MiXCR, giving one entry per CDR3 protein. Among under 150,000 distinct CDR3 sequences listed, 90% to 95% were seen once. The rearrangement links TRBV14 to TRBJ2-1, with D possibly being TRBD1 (6 bases). The sequencing input was CD8+ T cells from PBMCs. This TCR was recovered from a human donor in good health. The CDR3 DNA reads TGTGCCAGCAGCCAAGTTATAAGGGGGAAGCAGTTCTTC. The encoded protein is CASSQVIRGKQFF.